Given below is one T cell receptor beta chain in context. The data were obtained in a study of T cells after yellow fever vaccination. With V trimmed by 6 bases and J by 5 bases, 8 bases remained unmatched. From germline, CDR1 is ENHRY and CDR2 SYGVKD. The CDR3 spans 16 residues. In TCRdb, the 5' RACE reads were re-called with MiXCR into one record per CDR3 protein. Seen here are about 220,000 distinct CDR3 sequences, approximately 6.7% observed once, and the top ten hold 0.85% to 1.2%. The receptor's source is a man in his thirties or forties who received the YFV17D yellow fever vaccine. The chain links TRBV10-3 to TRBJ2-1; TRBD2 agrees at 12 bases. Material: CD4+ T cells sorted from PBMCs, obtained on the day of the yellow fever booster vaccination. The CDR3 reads CAIRGTSGRSHNEQFF. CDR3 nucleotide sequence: TGTGCCATCAGGGGGACTAGCGGGCGATCACACAATGAGCAGTTCTTC.